These 18 T cell receptor beta chains came from one sample sequenced in a study of blood T cell repertoires in COVID-19. The data were produced by immunoSEQ multiplex PCR, yet TCRdb's version contains in-frame clones alone and is incomplete. The table has fewer than 150,000 clones, 78% seen once. Sequenced sample: peripheral blood. The receptors were sampled from a man between 70 and 80 years old with acute or convalescent COVID-19.

The rearrangement links TRBV6-5 to TRBJ2-5; TRBD2 agrees at 15 bases. Trimming took 8 bases from V and 1 from J; bases not matched to a gene: 2. The germline V gene encodes CDR1 MNHEY and CDR2 SVGAGI. The CDR3 is made up of 15 amino acids. CDR3 loop: CASGTSGGTQETQYF. CDR3 bases: TGTGCCAGCGGGACTAGCGGGGGGACCCAAGAGACCCAGTACTTC.

This rearrangement joins TRBV19 to TRBJ1-2; D not resolved. CDR1 is LNHDA and CDR2 is SQIVND in the germline V gene (reference sequence). The CDR3 consists of 13 residues. Between the trimmed V and J ends, which lost 7 bases and 6 bases, there was a span of 15 bases. CDR3 protein: CASTTYGKDGYTF. The CDR3 DNA sequence: TGTGCCAGTACCACATATGGTAAAGATGGCTACACCTTC.

The gene calls are TRBV2 and TRBJ1-2; TRBD1 might be the D (5 bases). This CDR3 comprises 13 residues. Trimming took 2 bases from V and 7 from J, leaving 11 bases between them. Germline values: CDR1 SNHLY, CDR2 FYNNEI. The chain's CDR3 is CASSEQPGSGYTF. As DNA, the CDR3 is TGTGCCAGCAGTGAACAACCAGGGTCTGGCTACACCTTC.

The count of this clone is one. This chain uses TRBV11-3 with TRBJ2-3; 9 positions agree with TRBD2. The V gene's germline CDR1 is SGHNT and CDR2 YENEEA. After removal of 6 bases from V and 5 bases from J, the junction contained 12 bases not matched to a gene. The CDR3 loop spans 16 amino acids. The CDR3 sequence: CASSLGQRGALDTQYF. The DNA for the CDR3 is TGTGCCAGCAGTCTGGGGCAGCGGGGGGCTTTAGATACGCAGTATTTT.

The rearrangement links TRBV11-3 to TRBJ2-3; 7 bases match TRBD1. The J segment lost 7 bases and the V segment lost 3 bases, leaving 13 bases of the junction unmatched. In germline, CDR1 is SGHNT, CDR2 YENEEA. The CDR3 covers 16 residues. The chain's CDR3 is CASSFRQGVGDNTQYF. The CDR3 nucleotides are TGTGCCAGCAGCTTTCGTCAGGGGGTGGGCGATAATACGCAGTATTTT.

The CDR3 DNA reads as TGTGCCAGCACCCCGGACAGGGGCTACTCTAACTATGGCTACACCTTC. Translating gives CASTPDRGYSNYGYTF. This chain joins TRBV27 and TRBJ1-2; 9 nucleotides agree with TRBD1. The V and J ends lost 7 bases and 0 bases, in that order; junction bases with no gene match: 9. Germline values: CDR1 MNHEY, CDR2 SMNVEV (reference sequence). This CDR3 contains 16 residues.

The V gene is TRBV21-1, the J gene TRBJ1-5; the D call TRBD1 from the table was never checked on the DNA. TRBV21-1 is described as a pseudogene. The CDR3 extends over 15 amino acids. CDR3 nucleotides: TGTGCCAGCAGCAAAGTGGACCAGGGGCGTCAGCCCCAGCATTTT. Its translation is CASSKVDQGRQPQHF.

This chain connects TRBV6-2 or TRBV6-3 to TRBJ1-2; D possibly corresponds to TRBD1 (5 bases). The CDR3 sequence is 12 residues long. Between the trimmed V and J ends, which lost 6 bases and 5 bases, there was a span of 10 bases. Germline values: CDR1 MNHEY, CDR2 SVGEGT. This CDR3 is CASSLTVYGYTF. As DNA, the CDR3 is TGTGCCAGCAGCTTGACAGTTTATGGCTACACCTTC.

The genes are TRBV19 and TRBJ1-5; 7 nucleotides match TRBD1. The CDR3 sequence is 17 residues long. The germline CDR1 and CDR2 sequences are LNHDA and SQIVND (reference sequence). V was clipped by 2 bases and J by 2 bases; unmatched bases: 9. The DNA of the CDR3 is TGTGCCAGTAGTATAAGGGGCACAGGGGATGGCAATCAGCCCCAGCATTTT. The encoded protein is CASSIRGTGDGNQPQHF.

The V and J genes are TRBV9 and TRBJ1-1; 11 bases line up with TRBD1. J lost 7 bases, V lost 4 bases, and 6 bases had no gene match. The CDR3 spans 14 residues. Germline CDR1 SGDLS, CDR2 YYNGEE. The CDR3 reads CASSRGQGGNEAFF. DNA for the CDR3: TGTGCCAGCAGCAGGGGACAGGGGGGAAATGAAGCTTTCTTT. Full variable domain (missing parts from reference TRBV9 and TRBJ1-1): DSGVTQTPKHLITATGQRVTLRCSPRSGDLSVYWYQQSLDQGLQFLIQYYNGEERAKGNILERFSAQQFPDLHSELNLSSLELGDSALYFCASSRGQGGNEAFFGQGTRLTVV.

The gene calls are TRBV6-5 and TRBJ1-1; 11 nucleotides align to TRBD1. Germline V gives CDR1 MNHEY, CDR2 SVGAGI. The V and J ends lost 6 bases and 4 bases, in that order; junction bases with no gene match: 4. This CDR3 has 14 residues. CDR3: CASSRDRGSTEAFF. CDR3 nucleotide sequence: TGTGCCAGCAGCCGGGACAGGGGGAGCACTGAAGCTTTCTTT.

Concerning this clone: The junction does not match germline at one end; this may be a read error. The CDR3 DNA reads as TGTGCCAGCAGCCGGGACTATTTAAGCTATTTCTTC. Its protein is CASSRDYLSYFF. V gene TRBV5-5 combines with J gene TRBJ2-7; 7 positions match TRBD2. Germline V gives CDR1 SGHKS, CDR2 YYEKEE (reference sequence). The CDR3 totals 12 residues.

This chain links TRBV6-1 with TRBJ2-6; D call uncertain. Looked up from germline, CDR1 is MNHNS and CDR2 is SASEGT. V lost 2 bases and J 4 bases, leaving 9 bases between the germline ends. The CDR3 has 15 residues. The chain's CDR3 is CASSERVSGANVLTF. CDR3 nucleotides: TGTGCCAGCAGTGAACGGGTATCAGGGGCCAACGTCCTGACTTTC.

This chain links TRBV5-6 with TRBJ2-7; D perhaps matches TRBD1 (6 bases). Trimming pared 6 bases from V and 3 bases from J, leaving 19 bases between. This CDR3 region has 15 residues. Per the germline V gene, CDR1 is SGHDT and CDR2 is YYEEEE. The CDR3: CASTTGHLKNYEQYF. Written as DNA, the CDR3 is TGTGCCAGCACCACGGGACACCTAAAGAACTACGAGCAGTACTTC.

The V call is TRBV6-6, the J call TRBJ1-2; TRBD1 might be the D (5 bases). Germline values: CDR1 MNHNY, CDR2 SVGAGI (reference sequence). Trimming left V 2 bases short and J 2 bases short, with 9 bases between. The CDR3 is made up of 14 amino acids. The CDR3 protein is CASSYGQGNYGYTF. DNA of the CDR3: TGTGCCAGCAGTTACGGCCAGGGCAACTATGGCTACACCTTC.

The chain carries TRBV12-5 and TRBJ2-7, with a tentative D call TRBD2 (5 bases). The V end lost 0 bases, the J end lost 12 bases, and 12 bases lay between the germline ends. Germline assignment: CDR1 LGHNT and CDR2 FRNRAP. This CDR3 has 12 amino acids. The chain's CDR3 is CASGLVGGGLYF. The CDR3 nucleotides are TGTGCTAGTGGTTTGGTAGGAGGAGGTCTGTACTTC.

The J gene is TRBJ2-3, the V gene TRBV19; 11 positions match TRBD2. The CDR3 is 16 amino acids. J gave up 0 bases and V 5 bases, and 4 bases lay outside the gene matches. Per germline, CDR1 LNHDA and CDR2 SQIVND (reference sequence). CDR3 nucleotides: TGTGCCAGTAGTTGGACTAGCGGGCTGAGCACAGATACGCAGTATTTT. Protein product: CASSWTSGLSTDTQYF.

The chain links TRBV7-2 to TRBJ1-1; D may be TRBD1 (5 bases). V shed 1 base and J shed 4 bases, with 10 bases lying between them. Germline CDR1 reads SGHTA; CDR2 reads FQGNSA. The CDR3 runs 14 residues. CDR3 nucleotides: TGTGCCAGCAGCTTAGGAGGGGAGGTCACTGAAGCTTTCTTT. Protein: CASSLGGEVTEAFF.